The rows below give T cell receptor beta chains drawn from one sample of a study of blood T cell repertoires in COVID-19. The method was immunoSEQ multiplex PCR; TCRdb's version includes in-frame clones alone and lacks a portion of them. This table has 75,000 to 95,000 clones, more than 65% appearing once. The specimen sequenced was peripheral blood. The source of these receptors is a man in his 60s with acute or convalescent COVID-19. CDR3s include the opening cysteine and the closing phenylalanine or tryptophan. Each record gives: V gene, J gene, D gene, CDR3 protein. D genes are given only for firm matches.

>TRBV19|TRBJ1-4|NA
CASSKGVTGLGEEKLFF
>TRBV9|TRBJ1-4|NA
CASSPFPGQSNEKLFF
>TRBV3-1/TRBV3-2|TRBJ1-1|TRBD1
CASSPGTGWTEAFF
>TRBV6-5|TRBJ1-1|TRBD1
CASSRDRWNTEAFF
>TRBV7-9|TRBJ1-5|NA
CASSLDSNDQPQHF
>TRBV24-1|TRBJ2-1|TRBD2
CATSDMTSGGARGNEQFF
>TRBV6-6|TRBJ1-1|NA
CASSLTEMSEAFF
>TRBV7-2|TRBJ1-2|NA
CASSPGAYGYTF
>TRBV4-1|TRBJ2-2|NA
CASSQDGVTNTGELFF
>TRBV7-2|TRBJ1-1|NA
CASSLTSQSTEAFF
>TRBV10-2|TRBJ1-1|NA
CASSESRGTNTEAFF
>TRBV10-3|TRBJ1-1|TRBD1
CAISEVTGVTEAFF
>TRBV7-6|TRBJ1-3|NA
CASSLRWGRGESGNTIYF
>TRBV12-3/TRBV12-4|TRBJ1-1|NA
CASIRGNTEAFF
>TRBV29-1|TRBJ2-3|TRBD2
CSVGASGGADTQYF
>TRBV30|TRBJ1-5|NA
CAWQGGGNQPQHF
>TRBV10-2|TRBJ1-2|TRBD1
CASSESTGRTFYGYTF
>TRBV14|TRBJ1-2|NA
CASSQEPGAEDHTF
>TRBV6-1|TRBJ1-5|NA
CASSEFTGWNQPQHF
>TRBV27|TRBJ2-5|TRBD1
CASSLSGQGAETQYF
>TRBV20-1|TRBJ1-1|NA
CSATRQLAAFF
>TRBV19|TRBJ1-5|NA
CASADFSNQPQHF
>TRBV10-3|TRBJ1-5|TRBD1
CAIRGTEGNQPQHF
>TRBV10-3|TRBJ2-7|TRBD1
CAIRDLGQPYEQYF
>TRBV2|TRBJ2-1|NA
CASSVRDNEQFF
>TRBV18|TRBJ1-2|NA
CASSPEAAPHYGYTF
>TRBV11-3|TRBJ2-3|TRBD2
CASSLGIAGPQDTQYF
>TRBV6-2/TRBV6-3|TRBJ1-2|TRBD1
CASSPMDRAYGYTF
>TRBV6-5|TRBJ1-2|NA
CASRGLHYGCTF
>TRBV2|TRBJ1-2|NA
CASSYRWREKFSNYGYTF